This T cell receptor beta chain was captured in a study of tumor-infiltrating lymphocytes in primary liver carcinoma. On the study more broadly: Men and women, 30 to 69 years of age, made up the patients. Study findings and constraints: Tumors significantly exceeded blood in top-250-clone fraction (p = 0.039). Tumor-adjacent and tumor-blood pairs overlapped less than tumor region pairs did.

Comment on this clonotype: Antigen: not known. The junction does not match germline at one end; this may be a read error.

The investigators made TCR beta cDNA from approximately 500 ng total RNA, using a constant-region primer. Libraries for TCR beta were built through three nested multiplex PCR rounds, which together made up a slightly modified ARM-PCR procedure. Researchers ran the first two PCR rounds for roughly 11 cycles each with TRBV1-TRBV30 forward primers and a C-beta reverse primer. Each CDR3 protein is one row after TCRdb ran MiXCR on the multiplex PCR reads. The sample holds 150,000 to 200,000 distinct CDR3 sequences, roughly two thirds seen once. Unsorted whole blood supplied the blood RNA, and germline DNA was isolated too. Germline CDR1 and CDR2: SQVTM and ANQGSEA. CDR3 length equals 17 residues.

This receptor was taken from a woman between 55 and 75 years old with primary liver carcinoma and hepatitis B virus infection. The chain is built from TRBV29-1 and TRBJ2-3, with TRBD2 matching 12 bases. The sequencing sample was made of peripheral blood. The CDR3, as DNA: TGCAGCGTCACGAGAGTGACTAGCGGGAGTAGCACAAATACACAGTATTTT. Translated: CSVTRVTSGSSTNTQYF.